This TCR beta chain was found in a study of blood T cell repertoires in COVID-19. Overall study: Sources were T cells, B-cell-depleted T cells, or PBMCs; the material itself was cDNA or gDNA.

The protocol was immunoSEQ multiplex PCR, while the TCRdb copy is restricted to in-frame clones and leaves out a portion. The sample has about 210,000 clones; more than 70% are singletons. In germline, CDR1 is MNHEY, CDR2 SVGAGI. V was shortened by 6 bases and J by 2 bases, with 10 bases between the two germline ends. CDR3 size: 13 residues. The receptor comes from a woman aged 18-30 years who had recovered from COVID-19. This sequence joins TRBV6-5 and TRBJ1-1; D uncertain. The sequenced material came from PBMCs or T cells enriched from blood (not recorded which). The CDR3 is CASRQDLNTEAFF. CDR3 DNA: TGTGCCAGCAGGCAGGACTTAAACACTGAAGCTTTCTTT.